These T cell receptor beta chains were read from a single sample in a study of cytomegalovirus exposure and HLA in healthy donors. The table came from immunoSEQ multiplex PCR; TCRdb's copy has only in-frame clones and leaves some out. Altogether 150,000 to 200,000 clones are present, around four fifths being singletons, with the ten largest covering approximately 2.4%. The sample consisted of PBMCs. These receptors were collected from a man aged 25-45 years in good health and CMV-seropositive. Both conserved end residues are part of each CDR3. D genes are given only for firm matches. The listing skips clone size in some rows; elsewhere it reads once, few, many or a size class.

j_gene: TRBJ1-2; v_gene: TRBV4-3; abundance: .; d_gene: .; CDR3aa: CASSQEQGPYGYTF; CDR3nt: TGCGCCAGCAGCCAGGAACAGGGTCCCTATGGCTACACCTTC
j_gene: TRBJ1-3; v_gene: TRBV7-6; abundance: .; d_gene: .; CDR3aa: CASSQNPNSGNTIYF; CDR3nt: TGTGCCAGCAGCCAGAATCCGAACTCTGGAAACACCATATATTTT
j_gene: TRBJ1-5; v_gene: TRBV30; abundance: few; d_gene: .; CDR3aa: CAWSWGTNQPQHF; CDR3nt: TGTGCCTGGAGTTGGGGCACCAATCAGCCCCAGCATTTT
j_gene: TRBJ1-1; v_gene: TRBV5-6; abundance: .; d_gene: .; CDR3aa: CASSLGRGSMNTEAFF; CDR3nt: TGTGCCAGCAGCTTGGGTCGAGGGTCTATGAACACTGAAGCTTTCTTT
j_gene: TRBJ1-4; v_gene: TRBV10-3; abundance: .; d_gene: TRBD1; CDR3aa: CAIQQGASEKLFF; CDR3nt: TGTGCCATTCAACAGGGGGCTAGTGAAAAACTGTTTTTT
j_gene: TRBJ2-6; v_gene: TRBV11-1; abundance: once; d_gene: .; CDR3aa: CASSLPQGFSGANVLTF; CDR3nt: TGTGCCAGCAGCTTGCCCCAGGGTTTCTCTGGGGCCAACGTCCTGACTTTC
j_gene: TRBJ1-2; v_gene: TRBV29-1; abundance: .; d_gene: .; CDR3aa: CSVEEVGRASLLRTF; CDR3nt: TGCAGCGTTGAAGAGGTGGGCAGGGCCTCACTTTTACGCACCTTC
j_gene: TRBJ1-1; v_gene: TRBV4-3; abundance: .; d_gene: .; CDR3aa: CASSPSRDTEAFF; CDR3nt: TGCGCCAGCAGCCCATCGAGGGACACTGAAGCTTTCTTT
j_gene: TRBJ1-1; v_gene: TRBV12-5; abundance: .; d_gene: TRBD1; CDR3aa: CASGFGTGNTEAFF; CDR3nt: TGTGCTAGTGGTTTTGGGACAGGGAACACTGAAGCTTTCTTT
j_gene: TRBJ1-1; v_gene: TRBV19; abundance: .; d_gene: TRBD1; CDR3aa: CASSIKTQGAEAFF; CDR3nt: TGTGCCAGTAGTATAAAAACCCAGGGGGCTGAAGCTTTCTTT
j_gene: TRBJ1-1; v_gene: TRBV14; abundance: .; d_gene: .; CDR3aa: CASSLGHSGTEAFF; CDR3nt: TGTGCCAGCAGCCTAGGACACTCCGGAACTGAAGCTTTCTTT
j_gene: TRBJ2-2; v_gene: TRBV4-3; abundance: many; d_gene: .; CDR3aa: CASSQDPSNTGELFF; CDR3nt: TGCGCCAGCAGCCAAGATCCCTCGAACACCGGGGAGCTGTTTTTT
j_gene: TRBJ2-7; v_gene: TRBV4-3; abundance: few; d_gene: .; CDR3aa: CASSQDIRGWEYF; CDR3nt: TGCGCCAGCAGCCAAGATATAAGGGGTTGGGAGTACTTC
j_gene: TRBJ2-5; v_gene: TRBV5-1; abundance: once; d_gene: TRBD1; CDR3aa: CASSLATGFEETQYF; CDR3nt: TGCGCCAGCAGCTTGGCGACAGGGTTTGAAGAGACCCAGTACTTC
j_gene: TRBJ1-2; v_gene: TRBV5-1; abundance: .; d_gene: .; CDR3aa: CASSPLEGGGLGYTF; CDR3nt: TGCGCCAGCAGCCCACTCGAGGGGGGGGGCCTTGGCTACACCTTC
j_gene: TRBJ1-2; v_gene: TRBV7-2; abundance: few; d_gene: .; CDR3aa: CASSLKVAIMAGYTF; CDR3nt: TGTGCCAGCAGCTTAAAAGTGGCCATTATGGCTGGCTACACCTTC
j_gene: TRBJ1-5; v_gene: TRBV10-3; abundance: .; d_gene: TRBD1; CDR3aa: CAIRGAQGSNQPQHF; CDR3nt: TGTGCCATCAGGGGGGCACAGGGGAGCAATCAGCCCCAGCATTTT
j_gene: TRBJ1-2; v_gene: TRBV19; abundance: once; d_gene: .; CDR3aa: CASSIVLSADYGYTF; CDR3nt: TGTGCCAGTAGTATTGTGTTAAGCGCCGACTATGGCTACACCTTC
j_gene: TRBJ1-4; v_gene: TRBV19; abundance: .; d_gene: .; CDR3aa: CASSSQQGYNEKLFF; CDR3nt: TGTGCCAGTAGTTCCCAGCAGGGTTATAATGAAAAACTGTTTTTT
j_gene: TRBJ1-3; v_gene: TRBV6-5; abundance: .; d_gene: TRBD1; CDR3aa: CASSYGQGDTIYF; CDR3nt: TGTGCCAGCAGTTACGGACAGGGGGACACCATATATTTT
j_gene: TRBJ2-2; v_gene: TRBV6-5; abundance: .; d_gene: TRBD1; CDR3aa: CASSYSRTGDTGELFF; CDR3nt: TGTGCCAGCAGTTACTCTCGGACAGGGGACACCGGGGAGCTGTTTTTT
j_gene: TRBJ2-7; v_gene: TRBV11-2; abundance: .; d_gene: TRBD2; CDR3aa: CASSLSVAYGGGAYEQYF; CDR3nt: TGTGCCAGCAGCCTGTCAGTAGCGTATGGCGGGGGGGCGTACGAGCAGTACTTC
j_gene: TRBJ2-5; v_gene: TRBV5-6; abundance: .; d_gene: .; CDR3aa: CASSLDAFGSGETQYF; CDR3nt: TGTGCCAGCAGCTTGGACGCATTCGGGTCGGGGGAGACCCAGTACTTC
j_gene: TRBJ2-2; v_gene: TRBV18; abundance: .; d_gene: TRBD2; CDR3aa: CASSPRASGGPNTGELFF; CDR3nt: TGTGCCAGCTCACCAAGGGCTAGCGGGGGCCCGAACACCGGGGAGCTGTTTTTT